What follows are 2 T cell receptor beta chains derived from one specimen sequenced in a study of T cells in Graves' hyperthyroidism and ophthalmopathy. Template material for amplifying TCR beta CDR3 regions consisted of RNA transcripts. The TCR CDR3 was amplified in a first-round RT-PCR using the HTBI primer set. Via MiXCR, TCRdb re-called the multiplex PCR reads, giving one row per CDR3 protein. The data contain approximately 700,000 distinct CDR3 sequences, just under 45% of them singletons. Sequencing was carried out using peripheral blood or thyroid tissue (not recorded which). The receptors were gathered from an adult man with Graves' disease, either hyperthyroidism or ophthalmopathy (not recorded which).

This clonotype has at least ten counts. The V call is TRBV6-4, the J call TRBJ2-7, with D unresolved. In germline, CDR1 is MRHNA, CDR2 SNTAGT. V gave up 0 bases and J gave up 6 bases, with 3 bases separating them. The CDR3 runs 11 residues. The CDR3 sequence is CASSDSVEQYF. In nucleotides, the CDR3 is TGTGCCAGCAGTGACTCGGTCGAGCAGTACTTC.

This clonotype was seen a single time. This chain joins TRBV25-1 and TRBJ1-4; TRBD1 matches at 10 bases. V shed 9 bases and J 5 bases; nucleotides not matched to a gene: 3. This CDR3 has 13 residues. Per germline, CDR1 MGHDK and CDR2 SYGVNS. CDR3 region: CARGDRGNEKLFF. The DNA of the CDR3 is TGTGCCAGGGGGGACAGGGGAAATGAAAAACTGTTTTTT.